These 5 T cell receptor beta chains were sequenced from one sample in a study of blood T cell repertoires in COVID-19. Sequencing was performed with immunoSEQ multiplex PCR; in TCRdb, only in-frame clones are kept and a portion is missing. The table shows 300,000 to 350,000 clones, with around 90% occurring only once. Sequencing was performed on peripheral blood. Source of these receptors: a man under 40 with COVID-19, enrolled during active disease.

In this sample, this clone turned up once. The chain couples TRBV12-3 or TRBV12-4 to TRBJ2-3; no clear D gene. CDR3 size: 13 residues. The germline V and J ends were trimmed by 6 bases and 11 bases, with 18 bases remaining between them. This CDR3 reads CASSLNFARRQYF. DNA for the CDR3: TGTGCCAGCAGCCTCAATTTCGCTAGAAGGCAGTATTTT.

J is TRBJ1-1 and V is TRBV18, with 7 positions matching TRBD1. The CDR3 is 13 residues long. With V trimmed by 7 bases and J by 1 base, 3 bases remained unmatched. Germline assignment: CDR1 KGHSH and CDR2 LQKENI. CDR3 nucleotide sequence: TGTGCCAGCTTAGGGGACAGGAACACTGAAGCTTTCTTT. Protein sequence: CASLGDRNTEAFF.

This clone was counted many times. The sample carries other DNA sequences with the same CDR3. The rearrangement links TRBV7-8 to TRBJ1-1; D is ambiguous. The CDR3 totals 14 residues. Germline V gene sequence: CDR1 SGHVS, CDR2 FQNEAQ. V was shortened by 0 bases and J by 0 bases, with 5 bases between the two germline ends. The CDR3 here is CASSLAQLNTEAFF. Written as DNA, the CDR3 is TGTGCCAGCAGCTTAGCACAGTTGAACACTGAAGCTTTCTTT. The full variable domain, its missing parts supplied by reference TRBV7-8 and TRBJ1-1, is GAGVSQSPRYKVAKRGQDVALRCDPISGHVSLFWYQQALGQGPEFLTYFQNEAQLDKSGLPSDRFFAERPEGSVSTLKIQRTQQEDSAVYLCASSLAQLNTEAFFGQGTRLTVV.

This chain uses TRBV7-2 with TRBJ2-3, with 12 bases aligning to TRBD2. Germline CDR1 SGHTA, CDR2 FQGNSA. V shed 4 bases and J 4 bases; nucleotides not matched to a gene: 6. This CDR3 has 16 amino acids. This CDR3 reads CASSWETSGSADTQYF. The DNA of the CDR3 is TGTGCCAGCAGCTGGGAGACTAGCGGGAGCGCAGATACGCAGTATTTT.

The chain couples TRBV6-2 or TRBV6-3 to TRBJ2-7; 10 nucleotides line up with TRBD2. The CDR3 is 16 residues long. The V gene's germline CDR1 is MNHEY and CDR2 SVGEGT. The V segment lost 4 bases and the J segment 0 bases; nucleotides outside the gene matches: 6. The CDR3 nucleotides are TGTGCCAGCAGTTCGGGACTAGCGAGTTACTCCTACGAGCAGTACTTC. Residues: CASSSGLASYSYEQYF.